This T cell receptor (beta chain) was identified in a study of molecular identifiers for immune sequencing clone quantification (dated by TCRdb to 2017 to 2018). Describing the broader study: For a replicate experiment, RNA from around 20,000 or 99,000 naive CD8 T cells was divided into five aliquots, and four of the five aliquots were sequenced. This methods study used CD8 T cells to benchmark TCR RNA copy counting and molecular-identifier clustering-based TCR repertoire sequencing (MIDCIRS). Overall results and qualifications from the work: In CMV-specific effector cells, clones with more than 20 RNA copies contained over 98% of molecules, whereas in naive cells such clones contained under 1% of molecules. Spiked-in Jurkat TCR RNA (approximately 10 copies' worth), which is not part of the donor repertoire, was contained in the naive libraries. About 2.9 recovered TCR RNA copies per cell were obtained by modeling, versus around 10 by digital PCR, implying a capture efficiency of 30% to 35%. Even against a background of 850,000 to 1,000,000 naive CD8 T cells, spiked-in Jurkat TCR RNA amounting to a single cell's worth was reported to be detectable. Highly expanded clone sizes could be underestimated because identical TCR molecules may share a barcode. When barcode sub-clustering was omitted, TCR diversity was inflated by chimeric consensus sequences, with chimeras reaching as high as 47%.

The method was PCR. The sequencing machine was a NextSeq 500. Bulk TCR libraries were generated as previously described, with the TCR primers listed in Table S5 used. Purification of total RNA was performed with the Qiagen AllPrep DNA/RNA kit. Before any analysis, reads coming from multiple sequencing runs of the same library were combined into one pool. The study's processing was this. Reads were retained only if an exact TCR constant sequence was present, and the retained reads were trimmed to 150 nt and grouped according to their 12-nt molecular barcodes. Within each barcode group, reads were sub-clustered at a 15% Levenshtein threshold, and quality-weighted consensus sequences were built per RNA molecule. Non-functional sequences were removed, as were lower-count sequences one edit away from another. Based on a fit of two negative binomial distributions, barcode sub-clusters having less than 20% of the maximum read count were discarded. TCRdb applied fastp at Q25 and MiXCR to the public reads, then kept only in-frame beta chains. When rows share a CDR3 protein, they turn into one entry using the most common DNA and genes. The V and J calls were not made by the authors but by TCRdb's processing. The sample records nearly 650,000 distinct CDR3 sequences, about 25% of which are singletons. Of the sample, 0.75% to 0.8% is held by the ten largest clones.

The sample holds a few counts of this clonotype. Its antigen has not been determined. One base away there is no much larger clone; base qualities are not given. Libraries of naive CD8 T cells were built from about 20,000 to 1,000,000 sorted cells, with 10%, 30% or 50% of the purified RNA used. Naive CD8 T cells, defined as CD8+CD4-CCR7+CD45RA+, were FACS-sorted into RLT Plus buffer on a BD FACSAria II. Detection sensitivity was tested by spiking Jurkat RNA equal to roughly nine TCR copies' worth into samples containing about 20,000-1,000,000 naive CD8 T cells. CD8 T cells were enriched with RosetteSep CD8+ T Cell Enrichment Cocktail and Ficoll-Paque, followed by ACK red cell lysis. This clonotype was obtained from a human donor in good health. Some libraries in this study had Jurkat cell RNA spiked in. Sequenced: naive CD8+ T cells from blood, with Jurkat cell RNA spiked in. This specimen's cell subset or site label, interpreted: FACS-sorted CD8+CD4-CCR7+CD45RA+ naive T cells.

The CDR3 here reads CASSFRGIMNTEAFF. The nucleotide sequence is given as TGTGCCAGCAGTTTCAGGGGGATAATGAACACTGAAGCTTTCTTT. The chain joins TRBV28 to TRBJ1-1; the junction holds 7 bases that match TRBD1. From a lookup of the germline V gene, CDR1 and CDR2 are MDHEN and SYDVKM. Including cysteine and phenylalanine, the CDR3 has 15 amino acids. Only the CDR3 region is kept as DNA, spanning 45 bases read in frame from base 1. V and J are trimmed by 3 bases and 0 bases, and the gene matches miss 4 bases of the junction.